The next 6 T cell receptor beta chains were all read from a single sample in a study of early T cells in non-severe SARS-CoV-2 infection. TCRdb used MiXCR to reprocess the 5' RACE reads, holding one entry per CDR3 protein. The sample holds 30,000 or so distinct CDR3 sequences; 3.9% are singletons and the top ten take around 8.2%. Sequencing used whole blood. The source is an adult who was a healthcare worker with PCR-confirmed SARS-CoV-2 infection or an uninfected control (not recorded which).

Ten or more counts support this clonotype. The chain links TRBV12-3 or TRBV12-4 to TRBJ2-7; tentative D call: TRBD1 (6 bases). Between the trimmed V and J ends, which lost 2 bases and 4 bases, there was a span of 9 bases. The CDR3 runs to 13 residues. CDR3 protein: CASSLIQGYEQYF. CDR3 nucleotides: TGTGCCAGCAGTTTAATTCAGGGGTACGAGCAGTACTTC.

Many counts were recorded for this clonotype. The CDR3 reads CASSSSLTGGDGYTF. DNA of the CDR3: TGTGCCAGCAGCTCGTCCCTGACAGGGGGCGATGGCTACACCTTC. V is TRBV7-9 and J is TRBJ1-2; 10 nucleotides line up with TRBD1. The J segment lost 6 bases and the V segment lost 4 bases, leaving 8 bases of the junction unmatched. The CDR3 spans 15 residues. Germline CDR1 is SEHNR and CDR2 is FQNEAQ (reference sequence).

The table lists this clonotype with a few counts. The chain joins TRBV24-1 to TRBJ2-3; 9 nucleotides align to TRBD2. The CDR3 is 15 residues long. The V gene's germline CDR1 is KGHDR and CDR2 SFDVKD. Trimming at V came to 2 bases and at J to 5 bases, leaving 4 bases not matched to a gene. The CDR3 spells CATSDSAGGLDTQYF. The CDR3 nucleotides read TGTGCCACCAGTGATTCAGCGGGAGGCCTAGATACGCAGTATTTT.

This clonotype was detected many times. The chain combines TRBV11-2 with TRBJ2-7; possibly TRBD1 or TRBD2 for D (6 bases each). The CDR3 sequence is 15 residues long. Germline V gives CDR1 SGHAT, CDR2 FQNNGV. Deletions cut 1 base from V and 1 base from J, with 11 bases between. Here the CDR3 reads CASSLGGGGSYEQYF. The CDR3 DNA reads as TGTGCCAGCAGCTTAGGCGGAGGGGGGTCCTACGAGCAGTACTTC.

This clonotype has a handful of counts. The chain joins TRBV7-2 to TRBJ2-1; 7 positions match TRBD2. CDR1 is SGHTA and CDR2 is FQGNSA in the germline V gene. Trimming cost V 5 bases and J 0 bases; bases outside gene matches: 7. CDR3 length: 16 residues. The DNA of the CDR3 is TGTGCCAGCAGCCCTCTTCCGGGGGGCTCCTACAATGAGCAGTTCTTC. It yields the protein CASSPLPGGSYNEQFF.

The chain joins TRBV29-1 to TRBJ1-2; D not certain. Germline-derived CDR1 and CDR2 are SQVTM and ANQGSEA. The CDR3 extends over 11 amino acids. Trimming shortened V by 7 bases and J by 3 bases, and 9 bases separated the two germline ends. The CDR3 protein is CSARLDYGYTF. Written as DNA, the CDR3 is TGCAGCGCCCGTCTGGACTATGGCTACACCTTC.